This T cell receptor (beta chain) was found in a study of cytomegalovirus exposure and HLA in healthy donors. PCR employed 60 Vbeta and 13 Jbeta primers. TCRdb's table, derived via immunoSEQ multiplex PCR, lists solely in-frame clones and lacks some. This sample yields about 210,000 clones, of which about four fifths are seen a single time; roughly 3.2% belongs to the top ten. This clone was seen just once. CDR1 is LNHNV, CDR2 YYDKDF, per germline (reference sequence). This CDR3 has 18 amino acids. With V trimmed by 3 bases and J by 2 bases, 13 bases remained unmatched. Material: PBMCs. The source is a man aged 35-49 years in good health and CMV-seropositive. The gene calls are TRBV15 and TRBJ2-3, with TRBD2 matching over 8 bases. CDR3 nucleotide sequence: TGTGCCACCAGCAGGCAAATAGGGGCGGGGGGCCACACAGATACGCAGTATTTT. Its translation is CATSRQIGAGGHTDTQYF. The complete variable domain, with remaining parts taken from reference TRBV15 and TRBJ2-3, reads DAMVIQNPRYQVTQFGKPVTLSCSQTLNHNVMYWYQQKSSQAPKLLFHYYDKDFNNEADTPDNFQSRRPNTSFCFLDIRSPGLGDTAMYLCATSRQIGAGGHTDTQYFGPGTRLTVL.